This T cell receptor beta chain was found in a study of cytomegalovirus exposure and HLA in healthy donors. Trimming cost V 2 bases and J 5 bases; bases outside gene matches: 11. There are 17 residues in the CDR3. The germline CDR1 and CDR2 sequences are KGHSH and LQKENI. Using immunoSEQ multiplex PCR, the repertoire was profiled, and TCRdb retains in-frame clones only, with some absent. Of roughly 250,000 clones listed, approximately 86% were seen once; the top ten hold around 1.3%. The rearrangement uses TRBV18 and TRBJ2-3; 9 nucleotides align to TRBD1. Sequencing used PBMCs. This TCR was sampled from a woman aged 30 to 39 in good health and CMV-seropositive. The CDR3 DNA reads TGTGCCAGCTCACCAGGGACGGACAGGGGCCGGGTAGATACGCAGTATTTT. It yields the protein CASSPGTDRGRVDTQYF.